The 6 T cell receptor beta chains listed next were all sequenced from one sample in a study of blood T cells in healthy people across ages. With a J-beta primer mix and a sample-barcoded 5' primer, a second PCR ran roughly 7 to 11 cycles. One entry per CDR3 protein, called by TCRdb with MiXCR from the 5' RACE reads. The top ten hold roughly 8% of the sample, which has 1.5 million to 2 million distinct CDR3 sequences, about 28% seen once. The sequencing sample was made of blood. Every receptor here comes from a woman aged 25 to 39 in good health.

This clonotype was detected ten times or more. The CDR3 coding sequence is TGTGCCAGCAGTTACTCCCTGGACAGGGCCGGAGTCTACGAGCAGTACTTC. It codes for CASSYSLDRAGVYEQYF. The genes are TRBV6-6 and TRBJ2-7; TRBD1 agrees at 8 bases. After removal of 0 bases from V and 3 bases from J, the junction contained 10 bases not matched to a gene. The CDR3 totals 17 residues. From germline, CDR1 is MNHNY and CDR2 SVGAGI (reference sequence).

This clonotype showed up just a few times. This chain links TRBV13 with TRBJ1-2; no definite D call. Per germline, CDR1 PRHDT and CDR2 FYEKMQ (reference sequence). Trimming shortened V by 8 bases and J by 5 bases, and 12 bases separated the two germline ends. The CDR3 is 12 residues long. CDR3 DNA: TGTGCCAGCTCGATGGGAGAGTATGGCTACACCTTC. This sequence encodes CASSMGEYGYTF.

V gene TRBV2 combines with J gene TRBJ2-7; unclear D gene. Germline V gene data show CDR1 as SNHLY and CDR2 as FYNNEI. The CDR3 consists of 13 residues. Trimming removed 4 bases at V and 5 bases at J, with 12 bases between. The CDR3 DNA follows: TGTGCCAGCAGTGTTTTGGGTAGGGACGAGCAGTACTTC. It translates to CASSVLGRDEQYF.

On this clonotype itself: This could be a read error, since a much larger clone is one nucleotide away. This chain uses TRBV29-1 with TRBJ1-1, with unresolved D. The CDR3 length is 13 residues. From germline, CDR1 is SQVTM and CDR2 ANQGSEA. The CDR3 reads CSVRTALNTGAFF. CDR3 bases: TGCAGCGTTAGGACTGCCCTGAACACTGGAGCTTTCTTT.

The CDR3 loop reads CASSYRPRDEQFF. CDR3 in DNA: TGTGCCAGCAGTTACCGTCCCCGGGATGAGCAGTTCTTC. The V and J genes are TRBV6-2 or TRBV6-3 and TRBJ2-1; no reliable D call. Germline CDR1 reads MNHEY; CDR2 reads SVGEGT. This CDR3 has 13 amino acids. Trimming took 2 bases from V and 8 from J, leaving 10 bases between them.

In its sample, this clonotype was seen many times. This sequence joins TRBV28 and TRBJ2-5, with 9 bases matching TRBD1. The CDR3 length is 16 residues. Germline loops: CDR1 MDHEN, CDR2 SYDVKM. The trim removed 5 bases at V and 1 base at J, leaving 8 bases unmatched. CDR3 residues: CASSDRQGGSQETQYF. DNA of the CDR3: TGTGCCAGCAGTGACCGACAGGGGGGATCCCAAGAGACCCAGTACTTC.